This is a list of T cell receptor beta chains from one sample in a study of blood T cells in healthy people across ages. TCRdb re-analysed the 5' RACE reads in MiXCR, keeping a single row per CDR3 protein. The table shows approximately 760,000 distinct CDR3 sequences, with about 25% occurring only once. These same data were also listed under a study on T cells of mothers and their children.

The sample comprised blood. Every receptor here comes from a boy younger than 18 in good health. Both conserved end residues are part of each CDR3. Each record gives: D gene, clone size, J gene, V gene, CDR3 protein, CDR3 DNA. A D gene is named only where the DNA matches it firmly. For some rows the clone size is stated as once, few or many, or as a class when expanded; others skip it.

d_call: TRBD1; clone_size: few; j_call: TRBJ2-5; v_call: TRBV7-2; cdr3_aa: CASSLDLRTGTRETQCF; cdr3_nt: TGTGCCAGCAGCTTAGATTTGAGGACAGGGACACGGGAGACCCAGTGCTTC
d_call: -; clone_size: -; j_call: TRBJ1-5; v_call: TRBV12-3/TRBV12-4; cdr3_aa: CASSRTQQPQHF; cdr3_nt: TGTGCCAGCAGCCGTACACAGCAGCCCCAGCATTTT
d_call: TRBD1; clone_size: -; j_call: TRBJ2-2; v_call: TRBV5-1; cdr3_aa: CASSFTGQRANTGELFF; cdr3_nt: TGCGCCAGCAGCTTCACGGGACAGCGCGCGAACACCGGGGAGCTGTTTTTT
d_call: -; clone_size: -; j_call: TRBJ2-3; v_call: TRBV4-2; cdr3_aa: CASSQEGSTDTQYF; cdr3_nt: TGTGCCAGCAGCCAAGAGGGCAGCACAGATACGCAGTATTTT
d_call: -; clone_size: -; j_call: TRBJ2-7; v_call: TRBV28; cdr3_aa: CASSLLVGEFTYEQYF; cdr3_nt: TGTGCCAGCAGTTTATTAGTGGGAGAGTTCACCTACGAGCAGTACTTC
d_call: TRBD2; clone_size: -; j_call: TRBJ2-7; v_call: TRBV29-1; cdr3_aa: CSVVTSAIYEQYF; cdr3_nt: TGCAGCGTAGTGACTAGCGCCATCTACGAGCAGTACTTC
d_call: TRBD2; clone_size: few; j_call: TRBJ2-1; v_call: TRBV14; cdr3_aa: CASSQEAGGRNEQFF; cdr3_nt: TGTGCCAGCAGCCAAGAAGCGGGAGGGCGGAATGAGCAGTTCTTC
d_call: -; clone_size: -; j_call: TRBJ1-3; v_call: TRBV7-2; cdr3_aa: CASSLGGPNTIYF; cdr3_nt: TGTGCCAGCAGCTTAGGGGGGCCAAACACCATATATTTT
d_call: -; clone_size: few; j_call: TRBJ2-7; v_call: TRBV12-3/TRBV12-4; cdr3_aa: CASSYGGGAGVEQYF; cdr3_nt: TGTGCCAGCAGTTACGGGGGCGGGGCAGGGGTTGAGCAGTACTTC
d_call: -; clone_size: few; j_call: TRBJ1-1; v_call: TRBV4-2; cdr3_aa: CASSQSRGGNTEAFF; cdr3_nt: TGTGCCAGCAGCCAATCCCGTGGGGGGAACACTGAAGCTTTCTTT
d_call: -; clone_size: few; j_call: TRBJ2-5; v_call: TRBV7-7; cdr3_aa: CASSLGVGPTETQYF; cdr3_nt: TGTGCTAGCAGCTTAGGAGTTGGTCCCACCGAGACCCAGTACTTC
d_call: -; clone_size: -; j_call: TRBJ2-5; v_call: TRBV20-1; cdr3_aa: CSARDRGGETQYF; cdr3_nt: TGCAGTGCTAGAGACAGGGGAGGAGAGACCCAGTACTTC
d_call: TRBD2; clone_size: -; j_call: TRBJ2-5; v_call: TRBV20-1; cdr3_aa: CSAIAGGEETQYF; cdr3_nt: TGCAGTGCCATAGCGGGGGGGGAAGAGACCCAGTACTTC
d_call: -; clone_size: few; j_call: TRBJ2-2; v_call: TRBV25-1; cdr3_aa: CASSDDRTSIGELFF; cdr3_nt: TGTGCCAGCAGTGATGACAGGACGAGCATCGGGGAGCTGTTTTTT
d_call: -; clone_size: few; j_call: TRBJ1-4; v_call: TRBV20-1; cdr3_aa: CSARAKWATNEKLFF; cdr3_nt: TGCAGTGCTAGAGCTAAGTGGGCAACTAATGAAAAACTGTTTTTT